The 21 T cell receptor beta chains below were found in one sample sequenced in a study of shared clonotypes between healthy human individuals (TCRdb year 2020). To prepare the library, the immunoSEQ multiplex PCR assay was applied. TCRdb limited this immuneACCESS table to in-frame rearrangements with V and J called. A share of clones is missing; checked studies link under half to unresolved V genes, and the rest is unexplained. Recorded for this sample are some 500,000 clones; 90% to 96% of them occurred a single time. The ten most abundant clones make up approximately 0.06% of the sample. Input material: naive CD4+ T cells sorted from blood. Explained via the paper, the cell subset or site label denotes: CD45RA+ positively selected. Receptor source: a woman under 40 in good health.

V and J are TRBV19 and TRBJ2-7; 7 positions match TRBD1. The germline CDR1 and CDR2 sequences are LNHDA and SQIVND (reference sequence). V dropped 8 bases and J dropped 0; count of bases not matched to a gene: 13. The CDR3 is 16 residues long. DNA for the CDR3: TGTGCCAGTCACCAGAAGGGGGCAGAGAGCTCCTACGAGCAGTACTTC. It codes for CASHQKGAESSYEQYF.

The gene calls are TRBV7-9 and TRBJ2-3, with TRBD2 matching 16 bases. CDR1 SEHNR and CDR2 FQNEAQ come from the germline V gene (reference sequence). The CDR3 length is 17 residues. Losses at the gene ends were 5 bases for V and 4 bases for J; bases not matched to a gene: 6. CDR3 in amino acids: CASSKGLAGGPADTQYF. In DNA form, the CDR3 reads TGTGCCAGCAGCAAGGGACTAGCGGGAGGGCCGGCAGATACGCAGTATTTT. Drawing the rest from reference TRBV7-9 and TRBJ2-3, the complete variable domain is DTGVSQNPRHKITKRGQNVTFRCDPISEHNRLYWYRQTLGQGPEFLTYFQNEAQLEKSRLLSDRFSAERPKGSFSTLEIQRTEQGDSAMYLCASSKGLAGGPADTQYFGPGTRLTVL.

The CDR3 sequence: CASQRGGSPWEQYF. CDR3 DNA: TGTGCCAGCCAGCGCGGCGGGAGCCCCTGGGAGCAGTACTTC. V gene TRBV28 combines with J gene TRBJ2-5, with 7 bases that match TRBD2. Germline CDR1 is MDHEN and CDR2 is SYDVKM. V shed 8 bases, J shed 11 bases, and the junction held 17 bases outside the gene matches. The length of the CDR3 is 14 residues.

The chain links TRBV28 to TRBJ1-2, with D maybe TRBD1 (5 bases). V was trimmed by 5 bases and J by 8 bases, leaving 18 bases between them. Germline values: CDR1 MDHEN, CDR2 SYDVKM. The CDR3 spans 14 residues. The DNA for the CDR3 is TGTGCCAGCAGTCCCCCCTGGGGGGGTGGGGGCTACACCTTC. The encoded protein is CASSPPWGGGGYTF.

This chain uses TRBV18 with TRBJ1-1; 7 nucleotides align to TRBD1. Germline V gives CDR1 KGHSH, CDR2 LQKENI. Losses at the gene ends were 5 bases for V and 5 bases for J; bases not matched to a gene: 2. This CDR3 has 12 residues. Here the CDR3 reads CASSETGTEAFF. In DNA, the CDR3 is TGTGCCAGCTCAGAGACAGGGACTGAAGCTTTCTTT.

The chain couples TRBV19 to TRBJ2-1, with 7 bases lining up with TRBD2. Germline CDR1 is LNHDA and CDR2 is SQIVND (reference sequence). J gave up 4 bases and V 7 bases, and 10 bases lay outside the gene matches. CDR3 length equals 15 residues. CDR3 coding DNA: TGTGCCAGTACCGCCTTCGGGGAGGGTTACAATGAGCAGTTCTTC. Protein: CASTAFGEGYNEQFF.

The CDR3 sequence: CATSRQGLIYEQYF. The CDR3 DNA follows: TGTGCCACCAGCAGACAGGGATTGATCTACGAGCAGTACTTC. The chain is built from TRBV15 and TRBJ2-7; tentatively, D is TRBD1 (5 bases). The germline V and J ends were trimmed by 2 bases and 3 bases, with 11 bases remaining between them. The CDR3 spans 14 residues. The V gene's germline CDR1 is LNHNV and CDR2 YYDKDF (reference sequence).

This clone was observed a few times. The chain employs TRBV11-2 and TRBJ2-7; 10 nucleotides line up with TRBD2. V was pared by 5 bases and J by 3 bases, with 7 bases of the junction left unmatched. This CDR3 region has 15 residues. Germline values: CDR1 SGHAT, CDR2 FQNNGV. CDR3 DNA sequence: TGTGCCAGCAGCCTAGCGGGAGAGCCCGTCTACGAGCAGTACTTC. It yields the protein CASSLAGEPVYEQYF.

The V and J genes are TRBV18 and TRBJ2-7; no reliable D call. CDR1 and CDR2 (germline): KGHSH, LQKENI. The CDR3 consists of 13 residues. Trimming stripped 5 bases from V and 2 bases from J, with 10 bases between. CDR3: CASSGNMTYEQYF. The CDR3 DNA reads as TGTGCCAGCTCAGGGAATATGACCTACGAGCAGTACTTC.

This chain uses TRBV5-8 with TRBJ2-3; D may be TRBD2 (5 bases). The CDR3 covers 17 residues. V was shortened by 0 bases and J by 3 bases, with 17 bases between the two germline ends. Germline V lookup: CDR1 SGHTS, CDR2 YDEGEE. As DNA, the CDR3 is TGTGCCAGCAGCTTGGAAACGGGATCTTCGGAAACAGATACGCAGTATTTT. This codes for CASSLETGSSETDTQYF.

The chain is built from TRBV5-1 and TRBJ2-7; D is unresolved. This CDR3 spans 13 amino acids. Germline CDR1 SGHRS, CDR2 YFSETQ. V gave up 4 bases and J gave up 4 bases, with 12 bases separating them. Here the CDR3 reads CASSPDGEYEQYF. CDR3 DNA: TGCGCCAGCAGCCCGGACGGTGAGTACGAGCAGTACTTC.

This rearrangement joins TRBV28 to TRBJ2-2; D perhaps matches TRBD1 (6 bases). The V gene's germline CDR1 is MDHEN and CDR2 SYDVKM. V was cut by 5 bases and J by 0 bases, with 19 bases left in between. The CDR3 length is 18 residues. The CDR3 loop is CASSHQGHRFANTGELFF. CDR3 in DNA: TGTGCCAGCAGTCACCAGGGACACCGGTTCGCGAACACCGGGGAGCTGTTTTTT.

The V gene is TRBV9, the J gene TRBJ2-3; the match to TRBD2 covers 9 bases. This CDR3 contains 17 residues. The V and J ends lost 0 bases and 6 bases, in that order; junction bases with no gene match: 11. Germline CDR1 and CDR2: SGDLS and YYNGEE. This CDR3 is CASSVARTSDGLDTQYF. In DNA, the CDR3 is TGTGCCAGCAGCGTAGCCAGGACTAGCGACGGTTTGGATACGCAGTATTTT.

This chain links TRBV28 with TRBJ2-5; 12 bases align to TRBD2. Losses at the gene ends were 8 bases for V and 5 bases for J; bases not matched to a gene: 3. CDR3 length: 13 residues. Germline CDR1 and CDR2: MDHEN and SYDVKM. The CDR3 bases are TGTGCCAGCTCTAGCGGGAGGGTGGAGACCCAGTACTTC. Its translation is CASSSGRVETQYF. Supplemented by reference TRBV28 and TRBJ2-5, the full variable domain reads DVKVTQSSRYLVKRTGEKVFLECVQDMDHENMFWYRQDPGLGLRLIYFSYDVKMKEKGDIPEGYSVSREKKERFSLILESASTNQTSMYLCASSSGRVETQYFGPGTRLLVL.

The rearrangement uses TRBV13 and TRBJ2-3, with D possibly TRBD2 on 5 matching bases. CDR1 PRHDT and CDR2 FYEKMQ come from the germline V gene (reference sequence). The CDR3 runs 16 residues. Deletions cut 5 bases from V and 6 bases from J, with 21 bases between. The chain's CDR3 is CASSQRRTDLRDTQYF. For the CDR3, the DNA is TGTGCCAGCAGCCAAAGACGTACGGACTTACGTGATACGCAGTATTTT.

The chain joins TRBV6-5 to TRBJ1-4, with 7 bases that match TRBD1. The junction had 5 bases not matched to a gene; V was cut back by 9 bases and J by 4 bases. This CDR3 region has 13 residues. CDR1 MNHEY and CDR2 SVGAGI come from the germline V gene. In DNA form, the CDR3 reads TGTGCCAGTAAAGGGGGCCATAATGAAAAACTGTTTTTT. This sequence encodes CASKGGHNEKLFF.

The chain is built from TRBV15 and TRBJ1-5, with D possibly being TRBD1 (5 bases). The germline V gene has CDR1 LNHNV and CDR2 YYDKDF (reference sequence). The CDR3 sequence is 16 residues long. Trimming removed 5 bases at V and 3 bases at J, with 17 bases between. CDR3 in DNA: TGTGCCACCAGCCCGTCGAGGGGAATGAACAATCAGCCCCAGCATTTT. It yields the protein CATSPSRGMNNQPQHF.

A word on this clone: Other DNA sequences in the sample encode the same CDR3. This chain connects TRBV2 to TRBJ1-2; no clear D. The CDR3 loop spans 12 amino acids. The germline CDR1 and CDR2 sequences are SNHLY and FYNNEI. Trimming removed 2 bases at V and 8 bases at J, with 9 bases between. The CDR3 spells CASSERGGGYTF. As DNA, the CDR3 is TGTGCCAGCAGTGAACGCGGCGGGGGCTACACCTTC. Full variable domain (outside the CDR3, taken from reference TRBV2 and TRBJ1-2): EPEVTQTPSHQVTQMGQEVILRCVPISNHLYFYWYRQILGQKVEFLVSFYNNEISEKSEIFDDQFSVERPDGSNFTLKIRSTKLEDSAMYFCASSERGGGYTFGSGTRLTVV.

The chain carries TRBV19 and TRBJ1-5; weak D call: TRBD1 (5 bases). Trimming cost V 3 bases and J 3 bases, with 9 bases left between them. Germline V lookup: CDR1 LNHDA, CDR2 SQIVND (reference sequence). This CDR3 contains 14 residues. The CDR3 nucleotides read TGTGCCAGTAGTATTCGCAGGGCCAATCAGCCCCAGCATTTT. It yields the protein CASSIRRANQPQHF.

CDR3 residues: CASSPAEDTQYF. In DNA form, the CDR3 reads TGTGCCAGCTCACCCGCGGAAGATACGCAGTATTTT. The rearrangement joins TRBV18 to TRBJ2-3; unclear D gene. This CDR3 spans 12 amino acids. Germline assignment: CDR1 KGHSH and CDR2 LQKENI. V dropped 3 bases and J dropped 5 bases, with 6 bases sitting between them.

The chain couples TRBV18 to TRBJ1-2; weak D call: TRBD1 (5 bases). In germline, CDR1 is KGHSH, CDR2 LQKENI. The CDR3 has 15 residues. The V gene lost 3 bases and the J gene lost 1 base, with 12 bases spanning the gap. CDR3 DNA sequence: TGTGCCAGCTCACCTCTGCAGGGAGATAACTATGGCTACACCTTC. Its protein is CASSPLQGDNYGYTF. Complete variable domain (other parts from reference TRBV18 and TRBJ1-2): NAGVMQNPRHLVRRRGQEARLRCSPMKGHSHVYWYRQLPEEGLKFMVYLQKENIIDESGMPKERFSAEFPKEGPSILRIQQVVRGDSAAYFCASSPLQGDNYGYTFGSGTRLTVV.